This T cell receptor beta chain was captured in a study of cytomegalovirus exposure and HLA in healthy donors. On the study more broadly: In an earlier analysis, 90 million to 120 million unique TCR beta sequences were found from some 200 million T cells. Study-wide points: An apparent linkage of common viral pathogens to several of the most significant clusters emerged in a later analysis. The classifier reportedly diagnosed cytomegalovirus status with high specificity and sensitivity.

Points on this clone: Antigen: not known.

The PCR had 60 Vbeta and 13 Jbeta primers. The data were produced by immunoSEQ multiplex PCR, yet TCRdb's version contains in-frame clones alone and is incomplete. The sample data list approximately 68,000 clones. Germline CDR1 and CDR2: LNHNV and YYDKDF (reference sequence). Trimming took 4 bases from V and 4 from J, leaving 8 bases between them. This CDR3 is 13 amino acids long. The rearrangement uses TRBV15 and TRBJ1-5; D not certain. Specimen: PBMCs. The receptor was isolated from a female donor in good health and CMV-seropositive. CDR3 sequence: CATSIRVNQPQHF. CDR3 bases: TGTGCCACCAGCATTAGAGTGAATCAGCCCCAGCATTTT.